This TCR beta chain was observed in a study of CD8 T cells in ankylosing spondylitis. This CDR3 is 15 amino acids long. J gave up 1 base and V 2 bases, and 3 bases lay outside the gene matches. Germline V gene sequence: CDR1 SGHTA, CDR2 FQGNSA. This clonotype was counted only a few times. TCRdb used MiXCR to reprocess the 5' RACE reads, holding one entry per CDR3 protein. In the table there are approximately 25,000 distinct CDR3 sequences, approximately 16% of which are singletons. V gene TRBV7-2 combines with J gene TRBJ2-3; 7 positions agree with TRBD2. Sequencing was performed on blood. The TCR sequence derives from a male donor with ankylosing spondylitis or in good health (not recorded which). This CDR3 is CASSLQSGGTDTQYF. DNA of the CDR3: TGTGCCAGCAGCTTACAAAGCGGGGGCACAGATACGCAGTATTTT.